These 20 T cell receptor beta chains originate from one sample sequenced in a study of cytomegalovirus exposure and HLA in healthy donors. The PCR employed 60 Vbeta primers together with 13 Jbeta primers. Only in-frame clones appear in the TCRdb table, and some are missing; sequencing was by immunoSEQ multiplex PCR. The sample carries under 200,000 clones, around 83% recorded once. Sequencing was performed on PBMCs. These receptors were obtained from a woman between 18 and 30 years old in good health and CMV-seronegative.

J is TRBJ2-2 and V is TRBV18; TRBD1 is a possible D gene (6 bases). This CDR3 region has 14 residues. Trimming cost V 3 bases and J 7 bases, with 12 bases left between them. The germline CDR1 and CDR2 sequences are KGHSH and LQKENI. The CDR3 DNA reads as TGTGCCAGCTCACCCAGGGGAGAGAGCGGGGAGCTGTTTTTT. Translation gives CASSPRGESGELFF.

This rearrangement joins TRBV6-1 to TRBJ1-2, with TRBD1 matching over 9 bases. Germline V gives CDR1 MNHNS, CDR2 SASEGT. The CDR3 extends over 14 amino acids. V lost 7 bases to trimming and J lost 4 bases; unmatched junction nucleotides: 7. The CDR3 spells CASNTGGSTYGYTF. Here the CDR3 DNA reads TGTGCCAGCAATACAGGGGGCTCTACCTATGGCTACACCTTC.

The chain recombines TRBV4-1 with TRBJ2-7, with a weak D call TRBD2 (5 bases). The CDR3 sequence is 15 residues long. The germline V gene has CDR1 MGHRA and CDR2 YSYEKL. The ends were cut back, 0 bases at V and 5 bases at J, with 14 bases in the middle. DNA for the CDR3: TGCGCCAGCAGCCAAGAAAGATCTACGGGGAACGAGCAGTACTTC. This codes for CASSQERSTGNEQYF.

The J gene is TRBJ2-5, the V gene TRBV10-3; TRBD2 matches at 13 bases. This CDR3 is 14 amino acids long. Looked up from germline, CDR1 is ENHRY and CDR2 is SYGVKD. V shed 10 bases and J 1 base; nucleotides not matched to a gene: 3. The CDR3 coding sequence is TGTGCCACCCGACTAGCGGGAGGCCAAGAGACCCAGTACTTC. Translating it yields CATRLAGGQETQYF.

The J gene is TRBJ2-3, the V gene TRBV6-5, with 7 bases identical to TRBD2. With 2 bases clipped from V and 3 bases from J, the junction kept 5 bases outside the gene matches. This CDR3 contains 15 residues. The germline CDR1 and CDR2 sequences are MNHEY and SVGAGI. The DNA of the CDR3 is TGTGCCAGCAGTTACCGAACGGGGGGAACAGATACGCAGTATTTT. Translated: CASSYRTGGTDTQYF.

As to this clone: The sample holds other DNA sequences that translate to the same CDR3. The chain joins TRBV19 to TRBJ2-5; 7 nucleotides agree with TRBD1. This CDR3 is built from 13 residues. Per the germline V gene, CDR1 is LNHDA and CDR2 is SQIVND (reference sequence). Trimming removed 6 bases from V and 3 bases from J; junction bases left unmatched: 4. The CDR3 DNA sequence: TGTGCCAGTAGCCGGGACAGAGAAGAGACCCAGTACTTC. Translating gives CASSRDREETQYF. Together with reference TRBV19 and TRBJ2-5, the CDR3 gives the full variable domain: DGGITQSPKYLFRKEGQNVTLSCEQNLNHDAMYWYRQDPGQGLRLIYYSQIVNDFQKGDIAEGYSVSREKKESFPLTVTSAQKNPTAFYLCASSRDREETQYFGPGTRLLVL.

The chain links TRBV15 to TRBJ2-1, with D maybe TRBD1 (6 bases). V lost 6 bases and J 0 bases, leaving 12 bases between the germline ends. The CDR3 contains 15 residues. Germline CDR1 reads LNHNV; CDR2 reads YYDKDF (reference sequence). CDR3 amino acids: CATSIGQSSYNEQFF. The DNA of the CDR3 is TGTGCCACCAGTATTGGACAGAGCTCCTACAATGAGCAGTTCTTC.

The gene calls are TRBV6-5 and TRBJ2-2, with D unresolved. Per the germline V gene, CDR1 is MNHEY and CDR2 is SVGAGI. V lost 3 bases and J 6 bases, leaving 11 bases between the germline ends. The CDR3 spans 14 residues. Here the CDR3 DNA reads TGTGCCAGCAGTTATTACGGTCCCCCCGGGGAGCTGTTTTTT. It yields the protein CASSYYGPPGELFF.

The CDR3: CASSSWTSGSDTQYF. The CDR3 DNA sequence: TGTGCCAGCAGCTCTTGGACTAGCGGGAGTGATACGCAGTATTTT. The chain uses TRBV7-8 and TRBJ2-3, with 13 bases that match TRBD2. From germline, CDR1 is SGHVS and CDR2 FQNEAQ. J lost 6 bases, V lost 4 bases, and 4 bases had no gene match. The CDR3 extends over 15 amino acids.

The CDR3 loop reads CASSLVRGSSSYNEQFF. DNA of the CDR3: TGTGCCAGCAGCTTAGTCAGAGGTTCGAGCTCCTACAATGAGCAGTTCTTC. V is TRBV11-2 and J is TRBJ2-1; D not resolved. Per the germline V gene, CDR1 is SGHAT and CDR2 is FQNNGV. The CDR3 is 17 amino acids. Trimming took off 1 base at V and 0 bases at J, with 13 bases between the two ends. Using reference TRBV11-2 and TRBJ2-1 for the parts outside the CDR3, the full variable domain is EAGVAQSPRYKIIEKRQSVAFWCNPISGHATLYWYQQILGQGPKLLIQFQNNGVVDDSQLPKDRFSAERLKGVDSTLKIQPAKLEDSAVYLCASSLVRGSSSYNEQFFGPGTRLTVL.

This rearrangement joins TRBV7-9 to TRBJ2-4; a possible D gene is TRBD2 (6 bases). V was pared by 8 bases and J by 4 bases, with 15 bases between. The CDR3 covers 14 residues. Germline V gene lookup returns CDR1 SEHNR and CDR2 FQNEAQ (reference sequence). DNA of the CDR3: TGTGCCAGCGGAGGGTGGCAGGGAAAAAACATTCAGTACTTC. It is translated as CASGGWQGKNIQYF.

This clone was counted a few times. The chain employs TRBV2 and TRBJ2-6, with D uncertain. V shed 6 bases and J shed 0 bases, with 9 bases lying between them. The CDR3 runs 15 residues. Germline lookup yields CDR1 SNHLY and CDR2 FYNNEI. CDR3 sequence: CASRLESSGANVLTF. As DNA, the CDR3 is TGTGCCAGCAGACTCGAGAGCTCTGGGGCCAACGTCCTGACTTTC.

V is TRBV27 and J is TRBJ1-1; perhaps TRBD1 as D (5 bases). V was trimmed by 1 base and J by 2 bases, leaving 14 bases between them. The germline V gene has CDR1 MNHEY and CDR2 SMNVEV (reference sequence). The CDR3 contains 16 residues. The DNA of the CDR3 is TGTGCCAGCAGTTTATACTGGGAGGGACTCAACACTGAAGCTTTCTTT. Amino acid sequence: CASSLYWEGLNTEAFF.

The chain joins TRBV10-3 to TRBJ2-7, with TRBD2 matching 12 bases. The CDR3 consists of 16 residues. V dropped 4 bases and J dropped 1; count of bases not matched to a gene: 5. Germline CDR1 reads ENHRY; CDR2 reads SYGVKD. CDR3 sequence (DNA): TGTGCCATCAGTGGGTTGACTAGCGGGAGTTCCTACGAGCAGTACTTC. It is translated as CAISGLTSGSSYEQYF.

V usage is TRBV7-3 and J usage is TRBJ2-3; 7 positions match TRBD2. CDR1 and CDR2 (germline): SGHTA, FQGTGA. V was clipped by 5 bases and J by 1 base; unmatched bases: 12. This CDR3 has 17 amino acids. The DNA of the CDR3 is TGTGCCAGCAGCCCCACACCCTCGGGACTACGCACAGATACGCAGTATTTT. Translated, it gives CASSPTPSGLRTDTQYF.

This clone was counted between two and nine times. CDR3 in DNA: TGTGCCAGCACAATACTTTCTACCGCCTCTATAAACATTCAGTACTTC. Its protein is CASTILSTASINIQYF. V and J are TRBV2 and TRBJ2-4, with no clear D. CDR1 and CDR2 (germline): SNHLY, FYNNEI. V was pared by 7 bases and J by 6 bases, with 22 bases between. The CDR3 spans 16 residues.

The CDR3 nucleotides read TGTGCCAGCAGCAAAGCGCTTTGGGGAGATAGCAATCAGCCCCAGCATTTT. Translating it yields CASSKALWGDSNQPQHF. The chain carries TRBV21-1 and TRBJ1-5. TRBV21-1 is tagged as a pseudogene. This CDR3 comprises 17 residues.

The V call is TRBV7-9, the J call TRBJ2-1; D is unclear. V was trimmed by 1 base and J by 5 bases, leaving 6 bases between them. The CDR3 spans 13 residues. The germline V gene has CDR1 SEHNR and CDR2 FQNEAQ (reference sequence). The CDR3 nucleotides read TGTGCCAGCAGCTTAGACTTTAACAATGAGCAGTTCTTC. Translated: CASSLDFNNEQFF.

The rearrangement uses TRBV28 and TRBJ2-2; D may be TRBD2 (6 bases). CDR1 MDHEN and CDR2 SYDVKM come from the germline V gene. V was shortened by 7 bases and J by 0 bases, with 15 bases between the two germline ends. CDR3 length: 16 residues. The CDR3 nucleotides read TGTGCCAGCACCCTCGGGCTAGCGCCGAACACCGGGGAGCTGTTTTTT. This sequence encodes CASTLGLAPNTGELFF.

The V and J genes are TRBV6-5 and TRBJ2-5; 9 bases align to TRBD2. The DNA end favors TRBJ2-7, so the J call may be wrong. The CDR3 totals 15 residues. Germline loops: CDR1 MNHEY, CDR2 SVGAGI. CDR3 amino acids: CASSSPLAGTYEQYF. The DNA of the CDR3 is TGTGCCAGCAGCTCTCCGCTAGCGGGGACCTACGAGCAGTACTTC.